The present entry profiles one T cell receptor beta chain with its context. Reverse transcription of roughly 0.5 to 1 ug RNA used random hexamers. TCRdb re-derived calls from the immunoSEQ multiplex PCR reads in MiXCR, one entry per CDR3 protein. The table records approximately 90,000 distinct CDR3 sequences, roughly 91% of them present only once. The germline V gene has CDR1 SGHVS and CDR2 FQNEAQ. This CDR3 spans 16 amino acids. Trimming removed 1 base from V and 5 bases from J; junction bases left unmatched: 8. These data originate in a study of CD8 T cells in Susac syndrome. This TCR was recovered from a human donor in good health. Sequencing used CD8+ T cells from PBMCs. The V call is TRBV7-8, the J call TRBJ2-7; 10 nucleotides align to TRBD2. CDR3 sequence (DNA): TGTGCCAGCAGCTTAGACCTAGCGGGGGTTTGGGACGAGCAGTACTTC. Its protein is CASSLDLAGVWDEQYF. Looking up the rest from reference TRBV7-8 and TRBJ2-7 gives the full variable domain: GAGVSQSPRYKVAKRGQDVALRCDPISGHVSLFWYQQALGQGPEFLTYFQNEAQLDKSGLPSDRFFAERPEGSVSTLKIQRTQQEDSAVYLCASSLDLAGVWDEQYFGPGTRLTVT.